A single sample gave rise to the 20 T cell receptor beta chains below, sequenced in a study of CD8 T cells in ankylosing spondylitis. Study findings and constraints: About 8 highly homologous variants made up a TCR beta motif, and this motif appeared characteristic of ankylosing spondylitis blood.

These receptors lack a known antigen. From the 5' RACE reads, TCRdb called clonotypes with MiXCR, one entry per CDR3 protein. The sample yields around 490,000 distinct CDR3 sequences, roughly 5.2% seen once. Sequencing was carried out using blood, either unsorted or a sorted T cell fraction (not recorded which). These receptors were obtained from a male donor with ankylosing spondylitis.

The sample holds many counts of this clonotype. The chain carries TRBV7-6 and TRBJ2-7, with 7 bases lining up with TRBD1. V dropped 4 bases and J dropped 4; count of bases not matched to a gene: 4. CDR1 is SGHVS and CDR2 is FNYEAQ in the germline V gene. CDR3 size: 13 residues. CDR3 protein: CASSSGRGYEQYF. The CDR3, as DNA: TGTGCCAGCAGCTCTGGCAGGGGGTACGAGCAGTACTTC.

This clonotype was seen ten or more times. The genes are TRBV3-1 and TRBJ2-1; a possible D gene is TRBD2 (6 bases). Germline CDR1 reads LGHDT; CDR2 reads YNNKEL (reference sequence). V was cut by 2 bases and J by 4 bases, with 15 bases left in between. The CDR3 consists of 16 residues. CDR3 DNA: TGTGCCAGCAGCCAAATCCGCACTAGCCTTTACAATGAGCAGTTCTTC. Protein: CASSQIRTSLYNEQFF.

In its sample, this clonotype was seen many times. The V and J genes are TRBV9 and TRBJ1-2; TRBD1 agrees at 7 bases. Germline CDR1 reads SGDLS; CDR2 reads YYNGEE. V lost 0 bases, J lost 8 bases, and 4 bases stayed unmatched. CDR3 length equals 13 residues. CDR3 region: CASSVERGQGYTF. CDR3 coding DNA: TGTGCCAGCAGCGTAGAAAGGGGGCAAGGCTACACCTTC.

The chain employs TRBV27 and TRBJ1-5; D is perhaps TRBD1 (5 bases). Trimming left V 5 bases short and J 3 bases short, with 17 bases between. The length of the CDR3 is 16 residues. Germline V gene sequence: CDR1 MNHEY, CDR2 SMNVEV (reference sequence). Written as DNA, the CDR3 is TGTGCCAGCAGTCCGTACCCCGGGACCTACAATCAGCCCCAGCATTTT. Protein product: CASSPYPGTYNQPQHF.

At least ten counts were recorded for this clonotype. The chain is built from TRBV4-1 and TRBJ1-3; D is undetermined. Between the trimmed V and J ends, which lost 5 bases and 4 bases, there was a span of 21 bases. The germline V gene has CDR1 MGHRA and CDR2 YSYEKL. The CDR3 is 17 residues long. The CDR3 DNA reads TGCGCCAGCAGCGACCGTAACAGAGGCGGCCCCGGAAACACCATATATTTT. Its protein is CASSDRNRGGPGNTIYF.

This clonotype was detected many times. The chain couples TRBV5-6 to TRBJ2-7; no reliable D call. V lost 0 bases and J lost 7, with 11 bases in between. Germline V gene sequence: CDR1 SGHDT, CDR2 YYEEEE. The CDR3 extends over 13 amino acids. This chain's CDR3 is CASSLGGPREQYF. In DNA form, the CDR3 reads TGTGCCAGCAGCTTGGGTGGCCCCCGGGAGCAGTACTTC.

In this sample, this clonotype turned up many times. The chain combines TRBV6-2 or TRBV6-3 with TRBJ2-7; 8 bases match TRBD2. The V segment lost 4 bases and the J segment 0 bases; nucleotides outside the gene matches: 5. Germline CDR1 is MNHEY and CDR2 is SVGEGT. CDR3 length: 15 residues. The CDR3 region has the DNA TGTGCCAGCAGTTCCCTAGCGGGCTTCTCCTACGAGCAGTACTTC. It codes for CASSSLAGFSYEQYF.

This clonotype was seen many times. The V and J genes are TRBV25-1 and TRBJ2-1, with a weak D call TRBD2 (5 bases). Germline V CDR1 and CDR2: MGHDK, SYGVNS. CDR3 length equals 14 residues. The germline V and J ends were trimmed by 8 bases and 8 bases, with 19 bases remaining between them. CDR3 bases: TGTGCCAGCCTTCCCCCCAGCCCCGGGGATGAGCAGTTCTTC. Protein sequence: CASLPPSPGDEQFF.

This clonotype appeared a few times. The chain couples TRBV4-1 to TRBJ2-1; 9 positions agree with TRBD1. This CDR3 spans 14 amino acids. Germline CDR1 and CDR2: MGHRA and YSYEKL. After removal of 4 bases from V and 6 bases from J, the junction contained 4 bases not matched to a gene. As DNA, the CDR3 is TGCGCCAGCAGCCTCGGGACAGGGACCAATGAGCAGTTCTTC. Translated, it gives CASSLGTGTNEQFF.

This clonotype was recorded at least ten times. CDR3 protein: CSVEDPGLGDTQYF. The CDR3 coding sequence is TGCAGCGTTGAAGATCCTGGATTGGGAGATACGCAGTATTTT. This rearrangement joins TRBV29-1 to TRBJ2-3, with D unclear. The CDR3 loop spans 14 amino acids. With 0 bases removed from V and 5 bases from J, the gap between germline ends came to 12 bases. CDR1 is SQVTM, CDR2 ANQGSEA, per germline.

This clonotype has only a few counts. The chain links TRBV7-2 to TRBJ2-7; D perhaps matches TRBD1 (6 bases). Trimming removed 1 base from V and 4 bases from J, with 8 bases in between. The CDR3 loop spans 13 amino acids. Looked up from germline, CDR1 is SGHTA and CDR2 is FQGNSA. In DNA, the CDR3 is TGTGCCAGCAGCTTAGAAACAGGGTACGAGCAGTACTTC. Amino acid sequence: CASSLETGYEQYF.

This clonotype was found many times. The chain uses TRBV27 and TRBJ2-2, with D unresolved. Germline assignment: CDR1 MNHEY and CDR2 SMNVEV (reference sequence). The CDR3 extends over 14 amino acids. The germline V and J ends were trimmed by 5 bases and 4 bases, with 11 bases remaining between them. The CDR3 here is CASSSSTGTGELFF. For the CDR3, the DNA is TGTGCCAGCAGTAGCTCGACCGGCACCGGGGAGCTGTTTTTT.

This clonotype was counted many times. The chain employs TRBV4-3 and TRBJ2-7; D remains ambiguous. V lost 0 bases to trimming and J lost 0 bases, with 9 bases between them. Germline V gene data show CDR1 as LGHNA and CDR2 as YSLEER. CDR3 length equals 15 residues. The DNA of the CDR3 is TGCGCCAGCAGCCAAGATCGAAGTCTCTCCTACGAGCAGTACTTC. Encoded protein: CASSQDRSLSYEQYF.

This clonotype was seen repeatedly, ten times or more. The V and J genes are TRBV6-5 and TRBJ2-3; D gene unclear. CDR1 and CDR2 from the germline V gene are MNHEY and SVGAGI. The CDR3 is 14 amino acids. Deletions cut 2 bases from V and 7 bases from J, with 13 bases between. The CDR3 DNA sequence: TGTGCCAGCAGTTACCACCTGGACCAGCATACGCAGTATTTT. Translating it yields CASSYHLDQHTQYF.

In this sample, this clonotype turned up many times. The chain couples TRBV20-1 to TRBJ2-7; D ambiguous. Deletions cut 2 bases from V and 5 bases from J, with 4 bases between. Germline-derived CDR1 and CDR2 are DFQATT and SNEGSKA (reference sequence). This CDR3 is 10 amino acids long. CDR3 loop: CSARHDEQYF. The DNA of the CDR3 is TGCAGTGCTAGACACGACGAGCAGTACTTC.

In this sample, this clonotype turned up many times. V and J are TRBV20-1 and TRBJ2-1; D possibly corresponds to TRBD2 (5 bases). The V gene's germline CDR1 is DFQATT and CDR2 SNEGSKA (reference sequence). The CDR3 contains 14 residues. Trimming took off 5 bases at V and 5 bases at J, with 16 bases between the two ends. Written as DNA, the CDR3 is TGCAGTGCTCCGAGCTCCGGGAACAACAATGAGCAGTTCTTC. Amino acid sequence: CSAPSSGNNNEQFF.

This clonotype was found many times. This chain joins TRBV7-2 and TRBJ2-3; a possible D gene is TRBD1 (6 bases). There are 15 residues in the CDR3. The V and J ends lost 4 bases and 1 base respectively, with 12 bases between them. The germline V gene has CDR1 SGHTA and CDR2 FQGNSA. CDR3 nucleotides: TGTGCCAGCAGCTCACAGGGAATGGGCACAGATACGCAGTATTTT. Its translation: CASSSQGMGTDTQYF.

This clonotype has at least ten counts. J is TRBJ2-1 and V is TRBV20-1; 8 bases map to TRBD2. The CDR3 consists of 16 residues. The trim removed 0 bases at V and 7 bases at J, leaving 11 bases unmatched. Per germline, CDR1 DFQATT and CDR2 SNEGSKA (reference sequence). The CDR3 DNA reads as TGCAGTGCTAGAGATCGGGAGCGGGGGAGTTGGAATGAGCAGTTCTTC. This codes for CSARDRERGSWNEQFF.

This clonotype was counted many times. The V call is TRBV20-1, the J call TRBJ2-7, with D perhaps TRBD2 (6 bases). This CDR3 is built from 12 residues. The V and J ends lost 3 bases and 4 bases respectively, with 10 bases between them. From germline, CDR1 is DFQATT and CDR2 SNEGSKA (reference sequence). The chain's CDR3 is CSASDGGYEQYF. DNA of the CDR3: TGCAGTGCTAGCGATGGAGGGTACGAGCAGTACTTC.

This clonotype was seen ten or more times. The gene calls are TRBV7-2 and TRBJ2-1; D perhaps matches TRBD2 (5 bases). Germline CDR1 SGHTA, CDR2 FQGNSA. The V and J ends lost 1 base and 0 bases respectively, with 10 bases between them. The CDR3 has 16 amino acids. The CDR3 DNA reads as TGTGCCAGCAGCTTAGGACCGGGGAGCTCCTACAATGAGCAGTTCTTC. Translated, it gives CASSLGPGSSYNEQFF.